This TCR beta chain was sequenced during a study of blood T cell repertoires in COVID-19. Deletions cut 1 base from V and 0 bases from J, with 5 bases between. CDR1 and CDR2 (germline): SEHNR, FQNEAQ (reference sequence). This CDR3 is built from 14 residues. Data came from immunoSEQ multiplex PCR; TCRdb stores just in-frame clones and leaves some out. The sample yields over 90,000 clones, around four fifths seen once. The sample consisted of peripheral blood. The receptor was derived from a human donor in a cohort sampled during active COVID-19. The rearrangement uses TRBV7-9 and TRBJ2-3, with D tentatively TRBD2 (5 bases). The CDR3 nucleotides read TGTGCCAGCAGCTTAGGACTAAGCACAGATACGCAGTATTTT. Its protein is CASSLGLSTDTQYF.